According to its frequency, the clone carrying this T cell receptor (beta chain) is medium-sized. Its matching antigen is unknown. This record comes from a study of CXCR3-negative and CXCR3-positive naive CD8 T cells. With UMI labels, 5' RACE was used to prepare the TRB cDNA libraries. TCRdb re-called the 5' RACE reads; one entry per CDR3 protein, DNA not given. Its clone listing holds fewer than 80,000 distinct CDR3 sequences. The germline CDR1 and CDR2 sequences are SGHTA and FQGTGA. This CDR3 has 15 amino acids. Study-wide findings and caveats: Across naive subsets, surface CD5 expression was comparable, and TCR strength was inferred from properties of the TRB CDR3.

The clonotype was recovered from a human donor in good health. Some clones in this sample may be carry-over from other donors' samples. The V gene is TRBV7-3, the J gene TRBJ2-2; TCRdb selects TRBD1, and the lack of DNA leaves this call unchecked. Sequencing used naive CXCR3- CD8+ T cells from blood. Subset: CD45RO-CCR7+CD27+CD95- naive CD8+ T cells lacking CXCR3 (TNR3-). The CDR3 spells CASSSSGQSTGELFF.